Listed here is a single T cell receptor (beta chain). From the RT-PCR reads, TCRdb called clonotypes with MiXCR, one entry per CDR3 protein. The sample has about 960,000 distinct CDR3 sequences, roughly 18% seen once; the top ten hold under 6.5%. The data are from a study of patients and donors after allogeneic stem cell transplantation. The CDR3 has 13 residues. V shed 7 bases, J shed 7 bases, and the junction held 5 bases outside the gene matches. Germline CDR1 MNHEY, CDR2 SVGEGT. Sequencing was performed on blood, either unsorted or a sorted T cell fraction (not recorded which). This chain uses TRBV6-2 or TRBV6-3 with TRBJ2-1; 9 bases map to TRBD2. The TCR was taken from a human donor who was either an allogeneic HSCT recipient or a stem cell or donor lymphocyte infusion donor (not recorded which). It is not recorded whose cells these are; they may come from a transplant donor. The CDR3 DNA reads TGTGCCAGCACCGGACTAGCGACAAATGAGCAGTTCTTC. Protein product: CASTGLATNEQFF.